This T cell receptor (beta chain) was documented in a study of blood T cell repertoires in COVID-19 (dated by TCRdb to about 2020). Study-level background: Samples covering the acute and convalescent phases of COVID-19 were provided by collaborators in the United States, Italy and Spain. A freely available public database, intended as a resource for researchers studying the immune response to SARS-CoV-2, is where the repertoires were released. Where available, HLA class I and class II types were obtained from metadata supplied by the sample provider rather than from assay-based typing. A de-identified subject ID, COVID-19 status, age in years and sex were almost always included in the sample metadata. The material from the prospective study consisted of cDNA or gDNA derived from T cells, B-cell-depleted T cells, or PBMCs. Deeply sampled blood TCRbeta repertoires from subjects exposed to, actively infected with, or recovered from COVID-19 were included in the dataset. The samples were drawn from the first 160 participants of the ongoing ImmuneRACE study and from some 1,300 subjects provided by 6 global collaborators. What the research found in general, with its limitations: The amount of clinical and demographic metadata varied by source and participant and was provided uncurated.

From the germline V gene, CDR1 is MNHEY and CDR2 is SVGAGI. Relative to germline, V is missing 5 bases and J is missing 6 bases, with 8 bases of the junction outside any gene match. The CDR3 spans 15 residues, from the cysteine through the phenylalanine. The sequence is cut down to CDR3 DNA, 45 bases in frame from base 1. In Seattle, one collaborating source enrolled patients while the infection was active and tracked those patients longitudinally over the course of disease. Whole blood was collected in K2EDTA tubes by collaborating institutions according to the institutions' own protocols. For TCRbeta analysis, collaborators shipped samples as frozen whole blood, isolated PBMCs, or DNA extracted from either of those sample types. The immunoSEQ Assay, a bias-controlled multiplex PCR, was used to amplify TCRbeta CDR3 regions from genomic DNA. On the study's bioinformatics: Nucleated cell counts per sample were estimated from amplification of reference gene primers within the assay. To quantify the absolute abundance of each unique TCRbeta CDR3 rearrangement, sequence reads were collapsed and filtered. Productive Simpson clonality was computed per sample as the square root of Simpson's diversity index over productive rearrangements. TCRdb re-hosts the immuneACCESS table, in-frame sequences only. Its copies lack some clones; in the studies checked, an unresolved V gene accounts for under half of them, and the cause for the rest is not known. Clonal size and the V and J genes are those of that table, whereas D and trimming came from the DNA. The sample includes around 200,000 clones, with 80% to 90% observed a single time. The ten largest clones take up about 14% of the sample.

Points on this clone: Its target antigen remains unknown. Base qualities are missing; no much larger clone stands one base away.

This clonotype was obtained from a woman between 70 and 85 years old with COVID-19, enrolled during active disease. The sequencing sample was made of peripheral blood. The chain is encoded by TRBV6-5 joined to TRBJ2-1, and 9 bases in between align with TRBD1. The DNA sequence follows: TGTGCCAGCAGTAAGGGACAGGGTCCCCTCAATGAGCAGTTCTTC. Its translation is CASSKGQGPLNEQFF.